Below, 19 T cell receptor beta chains from the same sample are listed, as sequenced in a study of cytomegalovirus exposure and HLA in healthy donors. PCR involved 60 Vbeta and 13 Jbeta primers. Profiled with immunoSEQ multiplex PCR; TCRdb holds only in-frame clones, not every one. In the table there are about 96,000 clones, roughly 80% of which are singletons. The sample comprised PBMCs. The receptors shown here come from a man over 45 in good health and CMV-seropositive.

The genes are TRBV7-3 and TRBJ2-1; D not resolved. Germline loops: CDR1 SGHTA, CDR2 FQGTGA. The CDR3 length is 13 residues. V lost 0 bases and J 6 bases, leaving 6 bases between the germline ends. The CDR3 bases are TGTGCCAGCAGCTTAACCCTGTCCAATGAGCAGTTCTTC. It codes for CASSLTLSNEQFF.

The chain has TRBV10-3 and TRBJ2-5, with 7 bases that match TRBD1. The CDR3 is 13 residues long. Germline V gene lookup returns CDR1 ENHRY and CDR2 SYGVKD. J lost 4 bases, V lost 8 bases, and 7 bases had no gene match. CDR3 DNA: TGTGCCATCGCCGAAGGGGGCGGAGAGACCCAGTACTTC. It codes for CAIAEGGGETQYF.

CDR3 sequence (DNA): TGTGCCAGTAGCCCGCTTGGAGACTATGGCTACACCTTC. Translation: CASSPLGDYGYTF. The gene calls are TRBV19 and TRBJ1-2; unclear D gene. The V gene lost 6 bases and the J gene lost 3 bases, with 11 bases spanning the gap. The CDR3 spans 13 residues. The germline CDR1 and CDR2 sequences are LNHDA and SQIVND (reference sequence). Variable domain in full (rest from reference TRBV19 and TRBJ1-2): DGGITQSPKYLFRKEGQNVTLSCEQNLNHDAMYWYRQDPGQGLRLIYYSQIVNDFQKGDIAEGYSVSREKKESFPLTVTSAQKNPTAFYLCASSPLGDYGYTFGSGTRLTVV.

Note on this clone: The junction shows a germline mismatch at one end, possibly a read error. The V call is TRBV2, the J call TRBJ1-1; D may be TRBD1 (6 bases). Germline CDR1 SNHLY, CDR2 FYNNEI. The CDR3 consists of 15 residues. The CDR3 coding sequence is TGTGCCAGCAGTGTCTCAGGGGCGATGAACCCTGAAGCTTTCTTT. Translated, it gives CASSVSGAMNPEAFF.

The chain joins TRBV5-6 to TRBJ1-2; D gene unclear. The CDR3 has 14 amino acids. Trimming left V 4 bases short and J 4 bases short, with 14 bases between. The germline gives CDR1 SGHDT, CDR2 YYEEEE. CDR3 DNA sequence: TGTGCCAGCAGCGTGCCTCATCGGGGCTATGGCTACACCTTC. Amino acid sequence: CASSVPHRGYGYTF.

This clone occurred a few times. The V and J genes are TRBV4-3 and TRBJ1-3, with a possible D match to TRBD1 (5 bases). Germline V gene lookup returns CDR1 LGHNA and CDR2 YSLEER. CDR3 length: 13 amino acids. Trimming cost V 1 base and J 11 bases, with 12 bases left between them. This chain's CDR3 is CASSQGRGDPIYF. CDR3 bases: TGCGCCAGCAGCCAAGGGCGGGGGGACCCCATATATTTT.

This clone was seen a single time. This rearrangement joins TRBV7-9 to TRBJ1-1, with a possible D match to TRBD1 (5 bases). The CDR3 has 13 residues. The germline CDR1 and CDR2 sequences are SEHNR and FQNEAQ (reference sequence). V was clipped by 4 bases and J by 1 base, with 7 bases between them. The CDR3 is CASSSRGNTEAFF. The CDR3 region has the DNA TGTGCCAGCAGCTCAAGGGGGAACACTGAAGCTTTCTTT.

This clone showed up just a few times. This chain connects TRBV27 to TRBJ1-4; 9 nucleotides match TRBD1. The CDR3 runs to 14 residues. Germline CDR1 MNHEY, CDR2 SMNVEV (reference sequence). V lost 5 bases, J lost 7 bases, and 5 bases stayed unmatched. In DNA, the CDR3 is TGTGCCAGCAGTGCCGGGACAGGGAGTGAAAAACTGTTTTTT. Translating gives CASSAGTGSEKLFF.

The chain combines TRBV30 with TRBJ2-3; possibly TRBD1 for D (6 bases). Germline CDR1 and CDR2: GTSNPN and SVGIG (reference sequence). The length of the CDR3 is 13 residues. V was cut by 5 bases and J by 4 bases, with 13 bases left in between. In DNA form, the CDR3 reads TGTGCCTGGGGTCCAGGGGCCGCAGATACGCAGTATTTT. Protein: CAWGPGAADTQYF. The variable domain in full, completed from reference TRBV30 and TRBJ2-3, reads SQTIHQWPATLVQPVGSPLSLECTVEGTSNPNLYWYRQAAGRGLQLLFYSVGIGQISSEVPQNLSASRPQDRQFILSSKKLLLSDSGFYLCAWGPGAADTQYFGPGTRLTVL.

The chain couples TRBV7-6 to TRBJ2-7, with 10 bases lining up with TRBD2. The CDR3 spans 18 residues. J lost 1 base, V lost 5 bases, and 14 bases had no gene match. CDR1 is SGHVS and CDR2 is FNYEAQ in the germline V gene. The CDR3 loop reads CASSGSGGHLVDSYEQYF. The CDR3 coding sequence is TGTGCCAGCAGCGGTAGCGGGGGGCACCTGGTGGATTCCTACGAGCAGTACTTC.

The sample holds one count of this clone. V gene TRBV9 combines with J gene TRBJ1-1, with D possibly matching TRBD1 (6 bases). The CDR3 has 17 amino acids. Trimming shortened V by 4 bases and J by 2 bases, and 21 bases separated the two germline ends. Germline loops: CDR1 SGDLS, CDR2 YYNGEE. CDR3 nucleotide sequence: TGTGCCAGCAGCTCCCACCCAAGAGACAGGAACAACACTGAAGCTTTCTTT. Amino acids: CASSSHPRDRNNTEAFF.

The chain uses TRBV28 and TRBJ1-1; possibly TRBD1 for D (5 bases). Trimming stripped 6 bases from V and 5 bases from J, with 7 bases between. The CDR3 runs 11 residues. Per the germline V gene, CDR1 is MDHEN and CDR2 is SYDVKM. The CDR3 DNA sequence: TGTGCCAGCAGGAGACAGACTGAAGCTTTCTTT. Translation gives CASRRQTEAFF.

The CDR3 spells CASSYSVTPETQYF. Written as DNA, the CDR3 is TGTGCCAGCAGTTATAGCGTTACTCCGGAGACCCAGTACTTC. V and J are TRBV6-6 and TRBJ2-5; D is possibly TRBD2 (5 bases). Germline CDR1 and CDR2: MNHNY and SVGAGI (reference sequence). V gave up 3 bases and J gave up 5 bases, with 13 bases separating them. This CDR3 contains 14 residues.

This clone was seen more than once but under ten times. This rearrangement joins TRBV7-2 to TRBJ2-1; 15 bases are shared with TRBD2. CDR1 SGHTA and CDR2 FQGNSA come from the germline V gene. Trimming removed 0 bases from V and 8 bases from J; junction bases left unmatched: 11. CDR3 size: 19 residues. The chain's CDR3 is CASSLAPGLAGGHWDEQFF. CDR3 sequence (DNA): TGTGCCAGCAGCTTAGCCCCGGGACTAGCGGGGGGCCATTGGGATGAGCAGTTCTTC.

The CDR3 nucleotides are TGCGCCAGCAGCTTGGGGGGCGCAACCTACGAGCAGTACTTC. Translated: CASSLGGATYEQYF. The J gene is TRBJ2-7, the V gene TRBV5-1, with D perhaps matching TRBD1 (5 bases). The CDR3 is made up of 14 amino acids. V lost 0 bases and J 2 bases, leaving 9 bases between the germline ends. Germline values: CDR1 SGHRS, CDR2 YFSETQ.

V and J are TRBV4-3 and TRBJ1-4, with D maybe TRBD1 (6 bases). The germline V gene has CDR1 LGHNA and CDR2 YSLEER. The CDR3 runs to 16 residues. Trimming left V 4 bases short and J 0 bases short, with 12 bases between. The CDR3 here is CASSLQGHTTNEKLFF. In DNA form, the CDR3 reads TGCGCCAGCAGCCTCCAGGGACATACAACTAATGAAAAACTGTTTTTT.

The count of this clone is one. The V and J genes are TRBV4-3 and TRBJ1-5; D might be TRBD1 (6 bases). CDR3 length: 15 amino acids. Trimming took 4 bases from V and 5 from J, leaving 15 bases between them. Germline CDR1 LGHNA, CDR2 YSLEER. The CDR3 is CASSRLTGLDQPQHF. In DNA, the CDR3 is TGCGCCAGCAGCCGCCTTACAGGGTTAGATCAGCCCCAGCATTTT.

The chain recombines TRBV28 with TRBJ2-1; 8 bases align to TRBD2. Germline V gene sequence: CDR1 MDHEN, CDR2 SYDVKM. This CDR3 has 13 amino acids. J lost 8 bases, V lost 6 bases, and 6 bases had no gene match. The CDR3 here is CASRPGLDDEQFF. In DNA form, the CDR3 reads TGTGCCAGCAGACCGGGACTAGACGATGAGCAGTTCTTC.

This chain connects TRBV7-2 to TRBJ1-2; D not resolved. Trimming shortened V by 3 bases and J by 6 bases, and 5 bases separated the two germline ends. The CDR3 is made up of 11 amino acids. CDR1 and CDR2 (germline): SGHTA, FQGNSA. CDR3 sequence reads: CASSFYNGYTF. CDR3 sequence (DNA): TGTGCCAGCAGCTTTTATAATGGCTACACCTTC.